Below are 14 T cell receptor beta chains sequenced from a single sample in a study of tumor-infiltrating lymphocytes in primary liver carcinoma. The researchers produced TCR beta cDNA from 500 ng total RNA with a constant-region primer. The TCR beta library was amplified through three nested multiplex PCR rounds in a modified ARM-PCR procedure. The first two PCR rounds used TRBV1-TRBV30 primers with a Cbeta primer, about 9 cycles each. Each CDR3 protein is one row after TCRdb ran MiXCR on the multiplex PCR reads. This sample has about 64,000 distinct CDR3 sequences, with about two thirds found just once. Co-extraction of both nucleic acids (RNA and DNA) used about 17-31 mg of unsorted bulk tissue. What was sequenced was liver tumor tissue from sampling region 4. The subset here: tumor region T4, right-lateral pole. The receptors shown here come from a man between 40 and 49 years old with primary liver carcinoma and hepatitis B virus infection.

As regards this clonotype: A read error may account for a junction end that differs from germline. The genes are TRBV25-1 and TRBJ1-1; weak D call: TRBD1 (6 bases). Germline V lookup: CDR1 MGHDK, CDR2 SYGVNS. This CDR3 has 13 residues. The CDR3: CACRGQTNTEAFF. In nucleotides, the CDR3 is TGTGCCTGCAGAGGACAGACGAACACTGAAGCTTTCTTT.

Comment on this clonotype: At one end the junction does not follow the germline gene, possibly because of a read error. The rearrangement links TRBV28 to TRBJ2-7, with 10 bases identical to TRBD2. The germline V gene encodes CDR1 MDHEN and CDR2 SYDVKM. This CDR3 region has 19 residues. CDR3 sequence (DNA): TGTGCCATCAGTTTTTTCGGACTAGCGGTAGGGCGAATCTCCTACGGGCAGTACTTC. This translates into CAISFFGLAVGRISYGQYF.

In the case of this clonotype: The CDR3 ends on some other residue instead of the conserved phenylalanine or tryptophan, so this is likely a read error. J is TRBJ2-1 and V is TRBV6-5, with TRBD2 matching over 8 bases. V dropped 8 bases and J dropped 8; count of bases not matched to a gene: 11. Per germline, CDR1 MNHEY and CDR2 SVGAGI. CDR3 size: 14 residues. DNA of the CDR3: TGTGCCAGCGCCAGGCTAGCGGGCGGGGATGAGCAGTTCCTC. Its protein is CASARLAGGDEQFL.

A note on this clonotype: Since a much larger clone is just one base distant, this may be a read error. The V gene is TRBV4-1, the J gene TRBJ2-2; 8 bases align to TRBD2. The CDR3 contains 17 residues. CDR1 and CDR2 (germline): MGHRA, YSYEKL. CDR3 in DNA: TGCGCCAGCAGCCAAGATAGAGCGGGAGCGAACACCGGGGACCTGTTTTTT. This translates into CASSQDRAGANTGDLFF.

In the case of this clonotype: A junction boundary mismatches the germline segment, possibly from a read error. V usage is TRBV4-2 and J usage is TRBJ2-2; TRBD2 matches at 7 bases. CDR1 and CDR2 from the germline V gene are LGHNA and YNFKEQ. This CDR3 contains 14 residues. CDR3 sequence: CANSQDQMGGELFF. DNA of the CDR3: TGTGCCAACAGCCAAGATCAGATGGGAGGGGAACTGTTTTTT.

To note about this clonotype: Sequence at one end of the junction differs from germline and may be a read error. The chain combines TRBV11-2 with TRBJ1-1; D remains unclear. Germline V lookup: CDR1 SGHAT, CDR2 FQNNGV. The length of the CDR3 is 16 residues. CDR3 DNA: TGTGCCAGCAGCCTAGGTAGGGCAAGGGTCTTCACTGAAGCTTCCTTT. Translating it yields CASSLGRARVFTEASF.

This clonotype was seen at least ten times. The chain uses TRBV13 and TRBJ2-2, with TRBD2 identical over 10 bases. The V gene's germline CDR1 is PRHDT and CDR2 FYEKMQ (reference sequence). The CDR3 is 17 amino acids. V shed 0 bases, J shed 0 bases, and the junction held 1 base outside the gene matches. CDR3 sequence: CASSLGLAGSNTGELFF. The CDR3 region has the DNA TGTGCCAGCAGCTTAGGACTAGCGGGATCGAACACCGGGGAGCTGTTTTTT.

Comments on this clonotype: Sequence at one end of the junction differs from germline and may be a read error. V gene TRBV6-1 combines with J gene TRBJ2-7, with 9 bases lining up with TRBD1. The CDR3 spans 14 residues. From germline, CDR1 is MNHNS and CDR2 SASEGT. The CDR3, as DNA: TGTGCCAACAAAGCGGGACAGGGAATAACCAAGGAGCACTTC. Amino acid sequence: CANKAGQGITKEHF.

Worth noting for this clonotype: Compared with germline, one end of the junction differs, possibly owing to a read error. The chain joins TRBV6-6 to TRBJ1-1, with a tentative D call TRBD1 (6 bases). Germline CDR1 reads MNHNY; CDR2 reads SVGAGI (reference sequence). CDR3 length: 14 residues. CDR3: CDSSGTWVRTEAFF. The CDR3 DNA follows: TGTGACAGCAGTGGGACATGGGTAAGGACTGAAGCTTTCTTT.

The rearrangement joins TRBV29-1 to TRBJ1-1; possibly TRBD1 for D (6 bases). The V gene lost 7 bases and the J gene lost 1 base, with 16 bases spanning the gap. CDR3 length: 14 residues. Germline V gene data show CDR1 as SQVTM and CDR2 as ANQGSEA. The CDR3 nucleotides read TGCAGCGCGGTAGGGGGTCACACGAACACTGAAGCTTTCTTT. Its protein is CSAVGGHTNTEAFF.

The chain employs TRBV24-1 and TRBJ2-5; the D gene is possibly TRBD1 (6 bases). The V gene's germline CDR1 is KGHDR and CDR2 SFDVKD. V lost 4 bases and J 4 bases, leaving 18 bases between the germline ends. This CDR3 comprises 16 residues. The CDR3 sequence is CATSESTGIRVETQYF. The CDR3 nucleotides are TGTGCCACCAGTGAGAGCACAGGGATTCGGGTAGAGACCCAGTACTTC.

The CDR3 DNA sequence: TGTGCCAGCAGCTATAGCGGGAGTGCCCTCGGGGAGCTGTTTTTT. Its translation: CASSYSGSALGELFF. The chain carries TRBV11-2 and TRBJ2-2; 9 nucleotides align to TRBD2. V gave up 4 bases and J gave up 7 bases; unmatched junction bases: 7. The V gene's germline CDR1 is SGHAT and CDR2 FQNNGV. CDR3 size: 15 residues.

In regard to this clonotype: Lacking the conserved final phenylalanine or tryptophan, this CDR3 likely reflects a read error. The chain employs TRBV5-6 and TRBJ1-2; TRBD1 is a possible D gene (6 bases). The V end was cut by 4 bases, the J end by 3 bases, with 16 bases between. CDR3 length: 15 residues. The germline V gene has CDR1 SGHDT and CDR2 YYEEEE. The CDR3 bases are TGTGCCAGCAGCCCCTACGAGGGGGGTGACTATGGCTACACCCTC. Translated, it gives CASSPYEGGDYGYTL.

The genes are TRBV6-6 and TRBJ2-2; 9 bases are shared with TRBD2. This CDR3 is 20 amino acids long. The V segment lost 5 bases and the J segment 0 bases; nucleotides outside the gene matches: 16. Germline CDR1 and CDR2: MNHNY and SVGAGI (reference sequence). CDR3 sequence reads: CASSPIVGLAGPTNTGELFF. The CDR3 DNA reads as TGTGCCAGCAGTCCAATCGTGGGGCTAGCGGGGCCAACGAACACCGGGGAGCTGTTTTTT.